The clone carrying this TCR beta chain was observed a few times. The antigen is undetermined. The data belong to a study of T cell repertoires in cytomegalovirus infection. About the research overall: HLA-B-restricted CMV epitopes that are well studied were used alongside recently identified HLA-C-restricted ones. Indicated by public TCR beta signatures were CMV infection and matching HLA type. Study-wide points: HLA-C-restricted CMV clonotypes gave the most frequent clonotype in two of eight donors. Cumulative frequency of public TCR beta families picked out carriers of CMV plus the relevant HLA.

V gave up 6 bases and J gave up 0 bases; unmatched junction bases: 14. In germline, CDR1 is SNHLY, CDR2 FYNNEI. This CDR3 contains 19 residues. In TCRdb, the reads were re-called with MiXCR into one record per CDR3 protein. This table has some 800,000 distinct CDR3 sequences, around a third appearing once. This material consisted of cultured CD8+ T cells from PBMCs, taken from culture after CMV antigen stimulation. The rearrangement links TRBV2 to TRBJ1-5; 10 bases agree with TRBD1. The source is a human donor in good health (CMV status not recorded). Some clones in this sample may be carry-over from other donors' samples. CDR3 sequence reads: CASSAGTGVWGNSNQPQHF. DNA of the CDR3: TGTGCCAGCAGCGCCGGGACAGGGGTATGGGGGAATAGCAATCAGCCCCAGCATTTT.